Listed below are T cell receptor beta chains from one sample, sequenced in a study of blood T cell repertoires in COVID-19. Method: immunoSEQ multiplex PCR; TCRdb's copy keeps in-frame clones and lacks some. The sample contains roughly 500,000 clones, about 85% of which appear only once. The sample was PBMCs or T cells enriched from blood (not recorded which). The receptor set was obtained from a woman aged 60 to 75 who had recovered from COVID-19. CDR3s include the opening cysteine and the closing phenylalanine or tryptophan. The order of the fields is D gene, clone size, V gene, J gene, CDR3 DNA, CDR3 protein. D genes are given only for firm matches. The listing skips clone size in some rows; elsewhere it reads once, few, many or a size class.

D gene: -; clone size: few; V gene: TRBV5-5; J gene: TRBJ1-2; CDR3 DNA: TGTGCCAGCAGCTTGAGTCCTCAGGGTCCGGATGGCTACACCTTC; CDR3 protein: CASSLSPQGPDGYTF
D gene: -; clone size: -; V gene: TRBV30; J gene: TRBJ1-2; CDR3 DNA: TGTGCCTGGAGTGTACAGGGAGTGTGGGGCTACACCTTC; CDR3 protein: CAWSVQGVWGYTF
D gene: TRBD1; clone size: -; V gene: TRBV3-1/TRBV3-2; J gene: TRBJ2-7; CDR3 DNA: TGTGCCAGCAGCCAAGTCGAGGGGGCCGGCGAGCAGTACTTC; CDR3 protein: CASSQVEGAGEQYF
D gene: TRBD1; clone size: -; V gene: TRBV7-2; J gene: TRBJ1-2; CDR3 DNA: TGTGCCAGCAGCCCCCGGGAGGGGGGACAGGGGGCGAGAGGCTACACCTTC; CDR3 protein: CASSPREGGQGARGYTF
D gene: -; clone size: once; V gene: TRBV9; J gene: TRBJ2-7; CDR3 DNA: TGTGCCAGCAGCGCCCAACAGGGAGGGTACTACGAGCAGTACTTC; CDR3 protein: CASSAQQGGYYEQYF
D gene: TRBD1; clone size: -; V gene: TRBV12-5; J gene: TRBJ1-3; CDR3 DNA: TGTGCTAGTGGTTTTAGAACAGGGGGCGGAAACACCATATATTTT; CDR3 protein: CASGFRTGGGNTIYF
D gene: -; clone size: -; V gene: TRBV2; J gene: TRBJ2-3; CDR3 DNA: TGTGCCAGCAGTGCAACAGATACGCAGTATTTT; CDR3 protein: CASSATDTQYF
D gene: TRBD2; clone size: -; V gene: TRBV9; J gene: TRBJ2-1; CDR3 DNA: TGTGCCAGCAGCGTAGGGGACTATTCTAGGGATGAGCAGTTCTTC; CDR3 protein: CASSVGDYSRDEQFF
D gene: TRBD1; clone size: -; V gene: TRBV28; J gene: TRBJ1-6; CDR3 DNA: TGTGCCAGCAGTTCGGTGATTTCGGACAGGACCAATTCACCCCTCCACTTT; CDR3 protein: CASSSVISDRTNSPLHF
D gene: -; clone size: once; V gene: TRBV30; J gene: TRBJ2-7; CDR3 DNA: TGTGCCTGGAGTTCAGGGGGGACCTCCTACGAGCAGTACTTC; CDR3 protein: CAWSSGGTSYEQYF
D gene: -; clone size: -; V gene: TRBV5-1; J gene: TRBJ2-7; CDR3 DNA: TGCGCCAGCAGCCCCCAAGGGACTCTGGCCTCCTACGAGCAGTACTTC; CDR3 protein: CASSPQGTLASYEQYF
D gene: TRBD2; clone size: -; V gene: TRBV30; J gene: TRBJ2-5; CDR3 DNA: TGTGCCTGGAGTGTACGGGGGAGGGGAGAGACCCAGTACTTC; CDR3 protein: CAWSVRGRGETQYF
D gene: -; clone size: -; V gene: TRBV14; J gene: TRBJ1-6; CDR3 DNA: TGTGCCAGCAGCCAAACACTACGGGACAAATCACCCCTCCACTTT; CDR3 protein: CASSQTLRDKSPLHF
D gene: -; clone size: -; V gene: TRBV28; J gene: TRBJ1-3; CDR3 DNA: TGTGCCAGCAATGCTTTCGGAGACACCATATATTTT; CDR3 protein: CASNAFGDTIYF
D gene: -; clone size: -; V gene: TRBV29-1; J gene: TRBJ1-4; CDR3 DNA: TGCAGCGTTGAAATTTCGGGGACTACCTCTAATGAAAAACTGTTTTTT; CDR3 protein: CSVEISGTTSNEKLFF
D gene: TRBD2; clone size: -; V gene: TRBV27; J gene: TRBJ2-1; CDR3 DNA: TGTGCCAGCAGTCTTCAGCGGGGGGGCTACAATGAGCAGTTCTTC; CDR3 protein: CASSLQRGGYNEQFF
D gene: -; clone size: -; V gene: TRBV18; J gene: TRBJ1-2; CDR3 DNA: TGTGCCAGCTCACCCGCTGACAGGACCTACACCTTC; CDR3 protein: CASSPADRTYTF
D gene: -; clone size: -; V gene: TRBV6-5; J gene: TRBJ1-1; CDR3 DNA: TGTGCCAGCACTCCCGGGGGGAACACTGAAGCTTTCTTT; CDR3 protein: CASTPGGNTEAFF
D gene: -; clone size: -; V gene: TRBV30; J gene: TRBJ1-5; CDR3 DNA: TGTGCCTGGAGTGTCGACACCACTTATCAGCCCCAGCATTTT; CDR3 protein: CAWSVDTTYQPQHF
D gene: -; clone size: -; V gene: TRBV5-1; J gene: TRBJ1-6; CDR3 DNA: TGCGCCAGCAGAGTCGAAGGGAGCTCCTATAATTCACCCCTCCACTTT; CDR3 protein: CASRVEGSSYNSPLHF
D gene: -; clone size: -; V gene: TRBV2; J gene: TRBJ2-1; CDR3 DNA: TGTGCCAGCAACCAAGCAGGAAATGAGCAGTTCTTC; CDR3 protein: CASNQAGNEQFF
D gene: TRBD1; clone size: -; V gene: TRBV14; J gene: TRBJ1-2; CDR3 DNA: TGTGCCAGCAGCCAAATACAGGGGTATGGCTACACCTTC; CDR3 protein: CASSQIQGYGYTF
D gene: -; clone size: -; V gene: TRBV24-1; J gene: TRBJ2-1; CDR3 DNA: TGTGCCACCAGTGAACGTATCACAGGGTACTCCTACAATGAGCAGTTCTTC; CDR3 protein: CATSERITGYSYNEQFF